This TCR beta chain was profiled in a study of blood T cell repertoires in COVID-19. About the research overall: Collection of acute and convalescent COVID-19 samples took place in the United States, Italy and Spain. Sources were T cells, B-cell-depleted T cells, or PBMCs; the material itself was cDNA or gDNA.

The authors' processing: Scientists estimated how many nucleated cells there were by amplifying reference gene primers. Profiled with immunoSEQ multiplex PCR; TCRdb holds only in-frame clones, not every one. That table supplies the V and J calls and clone size; D and trimming were determined from the DNA. The data contain 90,000 to 150,000 clones, 75% to 80% of them singletons. Germline values: CDR1 GTSNPN, CDR2 SVGIG (reference sequence). The CDR3 has 14 amino acids. The V segment lost 2 bases and the J segment 6 bases; nucleotides outside the gene matches: 2. Sequences were obtained from peripheral blood. The clonotype comes from a human donor in a cohort sampled during active COVID-19. The chain links TRBV30 to TRBJ2-1; TRBD2 agrees at 12 bases. This CDR3 is CAWSPGLAGNEQFF. The DNA of the CDR3 is TGTGCCTGGAGTCCGGGACTAGCGGGCAATGAGCAGTTCTTC. The full variable domain, rest sourced from reference TRBV30 and TRBJ2-1, is SQTIHQWPATLVQPVGSPLSLECTVEGTSNPNLYWYRQAAGRGLQLLFYSVGIGQISSEVPQNLSASRPQDRQFILSSKKLLLSDSGFYLCAWSPGLAGNEQFFGPGTRLTVL.